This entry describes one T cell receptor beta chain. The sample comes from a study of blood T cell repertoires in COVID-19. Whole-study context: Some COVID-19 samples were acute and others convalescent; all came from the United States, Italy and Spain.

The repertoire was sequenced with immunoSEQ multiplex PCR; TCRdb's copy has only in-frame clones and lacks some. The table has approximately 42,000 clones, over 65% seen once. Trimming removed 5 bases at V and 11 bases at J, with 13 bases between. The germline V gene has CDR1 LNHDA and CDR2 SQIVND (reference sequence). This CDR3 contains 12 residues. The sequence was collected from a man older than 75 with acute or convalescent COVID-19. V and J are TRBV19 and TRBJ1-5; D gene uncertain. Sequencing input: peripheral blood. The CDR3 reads CASSSGVRTQHF. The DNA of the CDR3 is TGTGCCAGTAGTTCCGGGGTCAGGACCCAGCATTTT. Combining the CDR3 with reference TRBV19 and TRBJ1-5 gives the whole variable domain DGGITQSPKYLFRKEGQNVTLSCEQNLNHDAMYWYRQDPGQGLRLIYYSQIVNDFQKGDIAEGYSVSREKKESFPLTVTSAQKNPTAFYLCASSSGVRTQHFGDGTRLSIL.